This T cell receptor beta chain was documented in a study of T-cell memory formation after mild COVID-19. Study-wide context: Across donors, TCR clusters were largely donor specific.

Findings and caveats of the study: Second-wave clones reaching peak frequency on day 37 lacked confirmed SARS-CoV-2 specificity. Contracting CD4+ clones sat mainly in CM and EM; CD8+ in EMRA.

5'RACE with constant-segment primers built TCRalpha and TCRbeta cDNA libraries with UMIs. One entry per CDR3 protein results from TCRdb running MiXCR on the 5' RACE reads. Of approximately 290,000 distinct CDR3 sequences in the sample, just under 20% were seen once. Germline V lookup: CDR1 MNHEY, CDR2 SVGAGI. V was trimmed by 6 bases and J by 7 bases, leaving 18 bases between them. This CDR3 spans 14 amino acids. As to this clonotype: The antigen is undetermined.

The clonotype was recovered from a man between 18 and 35 years old who had mild COVID-19 (a few samples of this study predate the infection). Cell type and time point are not known. The chain joins TRBV6-5 to TRBJ2-5; D perhaps matches TRBD1 (5 bases). Source material: PBMCs or a T cell subset sorted from them (not recorded which). The CDR3 DNA reads as TGTGCCAGCAGCCGGACACCCCAATTTGGGACCCAGTACTTC. Translation: CASSRTPQFGTQYF.